The 18 T cell receptor beta chains presented below share a single source sample, sequenced in a study of blood T cells in healthy people across ages. PCR was performed a second time for roughly 7 to 11 cycles using a sample-barcoded 5' primer and a J-beta primer mix. TCRdb itself ran the 5' RACE reads through MiXCR, one entry per CDR3 protein. The top ten hold around 7.7% of the sample, which has about 1.7 million distinct CDR3 sequences, about 30% seen once. Sequenced material: blood. The receptors here all came from a woman under 40 in good health.

This chain connects TRBV9 to TRBJ2-1; tentative D call: TRBD1 (5 bases). Germline CDR1 is SGDLS and CDR2 is YYNGEE. This CDR3 has 13 residues. The ends were cut back, 5 bases at V and 9 bases at J, with 15 bases in the middle. CDR3 sequence: CASSPGSGPEQFF. CDR3 in DNA: TGTGCCAGCAGTCCAGGGTCTGGTCCTGAGCAGTTCTTC. Drawing the rest from reference TRBV9 and TRBJ2-1, the complete variable domain is DSGVTQTPKHLITATGQRVTLRCSPRSGDLSVYWYQQSLDQGLQFLIQYYNGEERAKGNILERFSAQQFPDLHSELNLSSLELGDSALYFCASSPGSGPEQFFGPGTRLTVL.

This clonotype was detected only a few times. The chain links TRBV6-2 or TRBV6-3 to TRBJ1-6; D is possibly TRBD1 (5 bases). V gave up 5 bases and J gave up 12 bases, with 23 bases separating them. CDR3 length equals 16 residues. From germline, CDR1 is MNHEY and CDR2 SVGEGT. The CDR3, as DNA: TGTGCCAGCAGTCGGTTCCGGGGGTCCGAGGTGCTACCCCTCCACTTT. It translates to CASSRFRGSEVLPLHF.

J is TRBJ2-5 and V is TRBV7-3; TRBD2 might be the D (6 bases). Germline CDR1 SGHTA, CDR2 FQGTGA. The V end was cut by 5 bases, the J end by 0 bases, with 22 bases between. This CDR3 is 18 amino acids long. CDR3 residues: CASSLTGSGGAYQETQYF. In DNA, the CDR3 is TGTGCCAGCAGCCTCACGGGTTCGGGCGGGGCGTACCAAGAGACCCAGTACTTC.

This clonotype has a handful of counts. This chain links TRBV15 with TRBJ1-2, with D maybe TRBD1 (5 bases). Germline V gene lookup returns CDR1 LNHNV and CDR2 YYDKDF (reference sequence). CDR3 size: 13 residues. Trimming took 6 bases from V and 4 from J, leaving 12 bases between them. As DNA, the CDR3 is TGTGCCACCAGTGCGACAGACTTCTATGGCTACACCTTC. Its translation is CATSATDFYGYTF.

The rearrangement uses TRBV5-1 and TRBJ2-7; 7 nucleotides match TRBD1. V gave up 7 bases and J gave up 0 bases; unmatched junction bases: 10. The CDR3 consists of 15 residues. Germline loops: CDR1 SGHRS, CDR2 YFSETQ. CDR3 residues: CASQQGSSSSYEQYF. The CDR3 DNA reads as TGCGCCAGCCAACAGGGGTCATCTTCCTCCTACGAGCAGTACTTC.

This clonotype showed up many times. CDR3 amino acids: CASSQVGQGTKNIQYF. DNA for the CDR3: TGCGCCAGCAGCCAAGTGGGACAGGGGACCAAAAACATTCAGTACTTC. The chain couples TRBV4-1 to TRBJ2-4, with 10 positions matching TRBD1. Germline CDR1 is MGHRA and CDR2 is YSYEKL. With 1 base clipped from V and 2 bases from J, the junction kept 2 bases outside the gene matches. CDR3 length equals 16 residues.

This sequence joins TRBV7-2 and TRBJ1-5; a possible D gene is TRBD1 (6 bases). The CDR3 runs 15 residues. Germline-derived CDR1 and CDR2 are SGHTA and FQGNSA. Trimming pared 4 bases from V and 7 bases from J, leaving 17 bases between. CDR3 coding DNA: TGTGCCAGCAGCTCCGGTGGCAGGGGCTTGCAGCCCCAGCATTTT. Encoded protein: CASSSGGRGLQPQHF.

Many counts were recorded for this clonotype. The chain joins TRBV6-6 to TRBJ2-3; 7 positions match TRBD1. Germline CDR1 and CDR2: MNHNY and SVGAGI (reference sequence). The CDR3 sequence is 14 residues long. Trimming took 2 bases from V and 4 from J; bases not matched to a gene: 3. CDR3 amino acids: CASSYDRAPDTQYF. In nucleotides, the CDR3 is TGTGCCAGCAGTTACGACAGGGCTCCAGATACGCAGTATTTT.

In this sample, this clonotype turned up a few times. As DNA, the CDR3 is TGCGCCAGCAAACCAGGACTAGCGGGAGTCAAGGGGGCCAACGTCCTGACTTTC. Its protein product is CASKPGLAGVKGANVLTF. The chain is built from TRBV4-1 and TRBJ2-6; 13 bases map to TRBD2. The CDR3 runs to 18 residues. Losses at the gene ends were 7 bases for V and 4 bases for J; bases not matched to a gene: 10. Germline V lookup: CDR1 MGHRA, CDR2 YSYEKL.

The chain joins TRBV7-2 to TRBJ1-1; possibly TRBD1 for D (6 bases). CDR1 is SGHTA and CDR2 is FQGNSA in the germline V gene. With 8 bases removed from V and 4 bases from J, the gap between germline ends came to 14 bases. This CDR3 comprises 13 residues. The CDR3: CASLSQGSTEAFF. CDR3 nucleotides: TGTGCCAGCCTTTCCCAGGGGAGCACTGAAGCTTTCTTT.

This clonotype was detected ten times or more. The chain links TRBV4-1 to TRBJ2-1, with D maybe TRBD2 (6 bases). Trimming left V 3 bases short and J 8 bases short, with 20 bases between. Germline V gene data show CDR1 as MGHRA and CDR2 as YSYEKL. The CDR3 has 16 amino acids. Here the CDR3 reads CASSQRTASDFYEQFF. CDR3 sequence (DNA): TGCGCCAGCAGCCAGAGAACGGCTAGCGATTTCTATGAGCAGTTCTTC.

The rearrangement links TRBV27 to TRBJ1-6; TRBD1 agrees at 8 bases. Losses at the gene ends were 6 bases for V and 9 bases for J; bases not matched to a gene: 13. The V gene's germline CDR1 is MNHEY and CDR2 SMNVEV (reference sequence). The CDR3 spans 16 residues. The CDR3 spells CASSRGPGQGVSPLHF. For the CDR3, the DNA is TGTGCCAGCAGCCGCGGCCCCGGACAGGGAGTTTCACCCCTCCACTTT.

This clonotype was counted many times. The chain couples TRBV7-9 to TRBJ2-1; 7 bases line up with TRBD2. Per the germline V gene, CDR1 is SEHNR and CDR2 is FQNEAQ (reference sequence). With 3 bases clipped from V and 9 bases from J, the junction kept 5 bases outside the gene matches. The CDR3 is 13 amino acids. CDR3 sequence reads: CASSLGTIPEQFF. CDR3 nucleotides: TGTGCCAGCAGCTTGGGGACTATTCCTGAGCAGTTCTTC.

The chain couples TRBV6-1 to TRBJ2-7; the D call may be TRBD1 or TRBD2 (5 bases each). Per germline, CDR1 MNHNS and CDR2 SASEGT. Trimming removed 6 bases from V and 1 base from J, with 16 bases in between. The CDR3 loop spans 15 amino acids. This CDR3 reads CASRAGTAISYEQYF. CDR3 DNA: TGTGCCAGCAGGGCCGGGACCGCTATTTCCTACGAGCAGTACTTC.

This clonotype has just a few counts. The chain combines TRBV7-2 with TRBJ2-3, with 8 positions matching TRBD2. This CDR3 contains 16 residues. The trim removed 2 bases at V and 5 bases at J, leaving 9 bases unmatched. Germline V gene sequence: CDR1 SGHTA, CDR2 FQGNSA. The CDR3 here is CASSLSGGPSGDTQYF. As DNA, the CDR3 is TGTGCCAGCAGCTTAAGCGGGGGCCCTTCTGGAGATACGCAGTATTTT.

The gene calls are TRBV29-1 and TRBJ1-2; TRBD1 matches 12 bases. The germline gives CDR1 SQVTM, CDR2 ANQGSEA. The CDR3 consists of 15 residues. After removal of 4 bases from V and 8 bases from J, the junction contained 11 bases not matched to a gene. CDR3 residues: CSVAGQGASLDGYTF. The CDR3 DNA sequence: TGCAGCGTTGCGGGACAGGGGGCGTCCTTGGACGGCTACACCTTC.

This clonotype occurred a few times. The J gene is TRBJ1-5, the V gene TRBV5-1; D possibly corresponds to TRBD1 (6 bases). The CDR3 loop spans 15 amino acids. V shed 4 bases and J shed 7 bases, with 18 bases lying between them. The germline V gene has CDR1 SGHRS and CDR2 YFSETQ. CDR3 region: CASSPGPSQGQPQHF. CDR3 nucleotide sequence: TGCGCCAGCAGCCCGGGACCCTCACAGGGACAGCCCCAGCATTTT.

The chain is built from TRBV9 and TRBJ2-7; D perhaps matches TRBD2 (5 bases). Near its end, the DNA agrees better with TRBJ2-5, so the J call may be wrong. The germline gives CDR1 SGDLS, CDR2 YYNGEE. This CDR3 spans 14 amino acids. CDR3 sequence: CASSVAPRGETQYF. In DNA form, the CDR3 reads TGTGCCAGCAGCGTAGCCCCCCGCGGGGAGACCCAGTACTTC.